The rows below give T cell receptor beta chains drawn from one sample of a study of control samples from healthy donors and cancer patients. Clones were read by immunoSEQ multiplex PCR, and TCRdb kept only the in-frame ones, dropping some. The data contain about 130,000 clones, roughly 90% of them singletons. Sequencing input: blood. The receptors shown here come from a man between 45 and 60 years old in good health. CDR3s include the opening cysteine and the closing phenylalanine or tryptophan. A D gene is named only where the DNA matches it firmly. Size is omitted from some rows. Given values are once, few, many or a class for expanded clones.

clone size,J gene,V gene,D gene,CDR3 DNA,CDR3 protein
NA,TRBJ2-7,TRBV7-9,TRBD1,TGTGCCAGCAGCTTAACAGGACAGGGAAAATACGAGCAGTACTTC,CASSLTGQGKYEQYF
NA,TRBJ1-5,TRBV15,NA,TGTGCCACCAGCAGAGACTGGACAGACAATCAGCCCCAGCATTTT,CATSRDWTDNQPQHF
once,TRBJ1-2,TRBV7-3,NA,TGTGCCAGCAGCTTAACGGGGGGAAATGGCTACACCTTC,CASSLTGGNGYTF
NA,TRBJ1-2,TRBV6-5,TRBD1,TGTGCCAGCACCCTAACAGGGGGCTATGGCTACACCTTC,CASTLTGGYGYTF
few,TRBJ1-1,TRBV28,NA,TGTGCCAGCAGTTTAGGGGGAATGAGGAACACTGAAGCTTTCTTT,CASSLGGMRNTEAFF
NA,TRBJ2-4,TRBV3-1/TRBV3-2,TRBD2,TGTGCCAGCAGCCCCAGCGGGGGGGCGGCCAAAAACATTCAGTACTTC,CASSPSGGAAKNIQYF
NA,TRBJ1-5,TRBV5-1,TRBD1,TGCGCCAGCAGCACTGGACAGGGAAGAAATCAGCCCCAGCATTTT,CASSTGQGRNQPQHF
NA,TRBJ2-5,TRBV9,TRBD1,TGTGCCAGCAGCCTCCGGGACAGGGGCCAAGAGACCCAGTACTTC,CASSLRDRGQETQYF
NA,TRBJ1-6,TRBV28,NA,TGTGCCAGCAGTTCCCAGAACCGAGGAGCTAATTCACCCCTCCACTTT,CASSSQNRGANSPLHF
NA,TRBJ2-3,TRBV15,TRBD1,TGTGCCACCAGAACCCCGCCGCACCGGGACAGGTTGAACACAGATACGCAGTATTTT,CATRTPPHRDRLNTDTQYF
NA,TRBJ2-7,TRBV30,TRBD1,TGTGCCTGTACCCGGGACAGCTCCTACGAGCAGTACTTC,CACTRDSSYEQYF